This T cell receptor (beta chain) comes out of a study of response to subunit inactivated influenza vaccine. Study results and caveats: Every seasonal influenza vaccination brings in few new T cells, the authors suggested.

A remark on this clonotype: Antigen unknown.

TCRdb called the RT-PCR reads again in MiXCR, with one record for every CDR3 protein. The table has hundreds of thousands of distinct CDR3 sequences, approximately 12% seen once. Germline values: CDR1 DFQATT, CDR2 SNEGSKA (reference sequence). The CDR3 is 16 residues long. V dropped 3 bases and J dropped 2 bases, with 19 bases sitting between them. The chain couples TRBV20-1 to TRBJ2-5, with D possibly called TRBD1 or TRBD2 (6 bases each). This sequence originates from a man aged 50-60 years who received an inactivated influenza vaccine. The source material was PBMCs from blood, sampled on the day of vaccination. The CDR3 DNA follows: TGCAGTGCTAGTGGAGGGGGACTCCTCTCTCAAGAGACCCAGTACTTC. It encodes CSASGGGLLSQETQYF.